The 32 T cell receptor beta chains given below trace back to one sample, sequenced in a study of naive and memory T cell subsets. Treatment of the sample: skin biopsy from PPD injection site in Mantoux-positive individual. The library had UMIs added by 3' ligation of an oligonucleotide to TCR cDNA. The SP2 primer and nested alpha and beta constant region primers amplified ligated cDNA in four rounds. Via MiXCR, TCRdb re-called the UMI-ligation and nested PCR reads, giving one row per CDR3 protein. The sample comprises about 37,000 distinct CDR3 sequences, around 10% of which are singletons, and roughly 3.9% rests with the top ten. The specimen comprised skin, sampled from a tuberculin skin test site. These TCRs come from an adult in good health.

The chain joins TRBV11-2 to TRBJ2-6; TRBD1 matches at 10 bases. Germline CDR1 is SGHAT and CDR2 is FQNNGV. The CDR3 spans 18 residues. V lost 4 bases, J lost 1 base, and 7 bases stayed unmatched. The CDR3 DNA is TGTGCCAGCAGCTCCATCCGGGACAGGGGATCTGGGGCCAACGTCCTGACTTTC. This sequence encodes CASSSIRDRGSGANVLTF. The full variable domain, in which reference TRBV11-2 and TRBJ2-6 provide the parts outside the CDR3, is EAGVAQSPRYKIIEKRQSVAFWCNPISGHATLYWYQQILGQGPKLLIQFQNNGVVDDSQLPKDRFSAERLKGVDSTLKIQPAKLEDSAVYLCASSSIRDRGSGANVLTFGAGSRLTVL.

This clonotype was detected a few times. V is TRBV27 and J is TRBJ2-1, with D uncertain. The CDR3 contains 13 residues. Between the trimmed V and J ends, which lost 0 bases and 3 bases, there was a span of 3 bases. CDR1 is MNHEY and CDR2 is SMNVEV in the germline V gene (reference sequence). As DNA, the CDR3 is TGTGCCAGCAGTTTATCGAACTACAATGAGCAGTTCTTC. Translating it yields CASSLSNYNEQFF.

This clonotype has only a few counts. The rearrangement links TRBV7-9 to TRBJ1-1; D uncertain. Between the trimmed V and J ends, which lost 1 base and 0 bases, there was a span of 3 bases. The CDR3 loop spans 13 amino acids. The germline gives CDR1 SEHNR, CDR2 FQNEAQ (reference sequence). The CDR3 here is CASSLVMNTEAFF. As DNA, the CDR3 is TGTGCCAGCAGCTTAGTAATGAACACTGAAGCTTTCTTT.

V gene TRBV6-1 combines with J gene TRBJ1-1; D is undetermined. The germline CDR1 and CDR2 sequences are MNHNS and SASEGT. The length of the CDR3 is 12 residues. V lost 3 bases, J lost 10 bases, and 12 bases lay in between. The chain's CDR3 is CASSDSGGRAFF. The DNA of the CDR3 is TGTGCCAGCAGTGATAGCGGAGGGAGAGCTTTCTTT.

This clonotype showed up just a few times. This rearrangement joins TRBV19 to TRBJ2-3; the D is unclear. The V end was cut by 4 bases, the J end by 1 base, with 12 bases between. Germline CDR1 is LNHDA and CDR2 is SQIVND (reference sequence). CDR3 length: 15 residues. The CDR3 sequence is CASSNRAPGTDTQYF. For the CDR3, the DNA is TGTGCCAGTAGTAACCGCGCCCCAGGCACAGATACGCAGTATTTT.

This clonotype showed up many times. The chain uses TRBV5-5 and TRBJ2-3, with a tentative D call TRBD1 (6 bases). CDR3 length: 15 residues. CDR1 and CDR2 (germline): SGHKS, YYEKEE (reference sequence). The V end lost 4 bases, the J end lost 0 bases, and 12 bases lay between the germline ends. Here the CDR3 reads CASSTGTSSTDTQYF. In nucleotides, the CDR3 is TGTGCCAGCAGCACCGGGACATCGAGCACAGATACGCAGTATTTT.

This clonotype was picked up many times. V gene TRBV27 combines with J gene TRBJ2-5; D might be TRBD1 or TRBD2, each matching 5 bases. This CDR3 is 15 amino acids long. Per the germline V gene, CDR1 is MNHEY and CDR2 is SMNVEV (reference sequence). Trimming cost V 3 bases and J 5 bases, with 16 bases left between them. This chain's CDR3 is CASSFSGSYGETQYF. The CDR3 DNA follows: TGTGCCAGCAGTTTTTCAGGGAGTTATGGGGAGACCCAGTACTTC.

This clonotype has more than one count but fewer than ten. The chain is built from TRBV28 and TRBJ1-2; D not resolved. Trimming removed 7 bases from V and 5 bases from J, with 11 bases in between. Germline V gives CDR1 MDHEN, CDR2 SYDVKM. CDR3 size: 12 residues. CDR3 protein: CASTPDNYGYTF. CDR3 sequence (DNA): TGTGCCAGCACCCCCGACAATTATGGCTACACCTTC.

This clonotype was seen more than once but under ten times. This chain connects TRBV10-2 to TRBJ1-1; maybe TRBD1 (6 bases). The CDR3 runs to 15 residues. Per the germline V gene, CDR1 is WSHSY and CDR2 is SAAADI. Trimming pared 3 bases from V and 3 bases from J, leaving 14 bases between. The CDR3 nucleotides read TGCGCCAGCAGTGATCCCCAGGGGACTTACACTGAAGCTTTCTTT. It encodes CASSDPQGTYTEAFF.

At least ten counts were recorded for this clonotype. The genes are TRBV20-1 and TRBJ2-7; a weak D match, TRBD1 (6 bases). Between the trimmed V and J ends, which lost 4 bases and 0 bases, there was a span of 10 bases. CDR3 length: 13 residues. Germline V lookup: CDR1 DFQATT, CDR2 SNEGSKA (reference sequence). The CDR3 loop is CSAIPGDSYEQYF. DNA of the CDR3: TGCAGTGCTATCCCAGGGGACTCCTACGAGCAGTACTTC.

This clonotype came up a few times. This chain joins TRBV7-2 and TRBJ1-1, with D unclear. This CDR3 contains 14 residues. Germline assignment: CDR1 SGHTA and CDR2 FQGNSA. V was cut by 4 bases and J by 4 bases, with 13 bases left in between. DNA of the CDR3: TGTGCCAGCAGCTCGAGCGTGGGGTCCACTGAAGCTTTCTTT. It yields the protein CASSSSVGSTEAFF.

This clonotype occurred a few times. The chain has TRBV7-3 and TRBJ2-3; tentative D call: TRBD2 (6 bases). CDR3 length: 13 amino acids. Germline V gives CDR1 SGHTA, CDR2 FQGTGA. V dropped 4 bases and J dropped 4 bases, with 9 bases sitting between them. The chain's CDR3 is CASSSRRADTQYF. The CDR3 nucleotides are TGTGCCAGCAGCTCTCGGAGGGCAGATACGCAGTATTTT.

This clonotype has a count of ten or more. The rearrangement uses TRBV28 and TRBJ2-7, with TRBD1 matching over 10 bases. CDR1 is MDHEN, CDR2 SYDVKM, per germline. J lost 4 bases, V lost 4 bases, and 10 bases had no gene match. This CDR3 has 16 amino acids. CDR3 region: CASSSRPGDRGYEQYF. The CDR3 nucleotides are TGTGCCAGCAGTTCGCGCCCGGGGGACAGGGGTTACGAGCAGTACTTC.

This clonotype was counted a single time. The chain carries TRBV28 and TRBJ2-1, with 8 bases fitting TRBD2. Per germline, CDR1 MDHEN and CDR2 SYDVKM. The trim removed 6 bases at V and 8 bases at J, leaving 12 bases unmatched. This CDR3 is built from 15 residues. DNA of the CDR3: TGTGCCAGCAGCCCCGGGGGGGCAGAATCACATGAGCAGTTCTTC. Its translation is CASSPGGAESHEQFF.

This clonotype has ten or more counts. The chain has TRBV27 and TRBJ2-1; D call uncertain. Trimming pared 3 bases from V and 0 bases from J, leaving 6 bases between. The CDR3 sequence is 14 residues long. The germline V gene encodes CDR1 MNHEY and CDR2 SMNVEV (reference sequence). CDR3 DNA: TGTGCCAGCAGTTTTTACAGCTCCTACAATGAGCAGTTCTTC. Residues: CASSFYSSYNEQFF.

This clonotype has a count of ten or more. The chain is built from TRBV4-1 and TRBJ2-1, with D possibly matching TRBD2 (5 bases). V was pared by 3 bases and J by 0 bases, with 18 bases between. The CDR3 sequence is 18 residues long. Germline loops: CDR1 MGHRA, CDR2 YSYEKL. As DNA, the CDR3 is TGCGCCAGCAGCCACCCCTCGAGGGTGGCACACTCCTACAATGAGCAGTTCTTC. Translation: CASSHPSRVAHSYNEQFF.

This clonotype was recorded at least ten times. This chain uses TRBV28 with TRBJ2-7; TRBD1 matches at 7 bases. Looked up from germline, CDR1 is MDHEN and CDR2 is SYDVKM. The CDR3 is 18 residues long. Trimming removed 5 bases from V and 1 base from J; junction bases left unmatched: 17. CDR3: CASSTIGTWDRNSYEQYF. CDR3 bases: TGTGCCAGCAGTACTATCGGAACTTGGGACAGAAATTCCTACGAGCAGTACTTC.

The chain combines TRBV29-1 with TRBJ1-1; D perhaps matches TRBD1 (6 bases). Germline loops: CDR1 SQVTM, CDR2 ANQGSEA. The CDR3 length is 13 residues. V was clipped by 7 bases and J by 1 base, with 13 bases between them. Here the CDR3 DNA reads TGCAGCGGAGCCAGGGGTACGAACACTGAAGCTTTCTTT. Protein: CSGARGTNTEAFF.

The V gene is TRBV6-1, the J gene TRBJ2-1; either TRBD1 or TRBD2 may fit D (5 bases each). Germline lookup yields CDR1 MNHNS and CDR2 SASEGT. The V gene lost 8 bases and the J gene lost 4 bases, with 15 bases spanning the gap. CDR3 length equals 14 residues. The DNA of the CDR3 is TGTGCCAGCCGGGCCGGGACCGATTACAATGAGCAGTTCTTC. It yields the protein CASRAGTDYNEQFF.

The gene calls are TRBV2 and TRBJ1-6; D gene unclear. Per the germline V gene, CDR1 is SNHLY and CDR2 is FYNNEI. The germline V and J ends were trimmed by 4 bases and 7 bases, with 5 bases remaining between them. CDR3 length: 12 residues. The CDR3, as DNA: TGTGCCAGCAGTGTCCCGAATTCACCCCTCCACTTT. This gives the protein CASSVPNSPLHF.

The sample holds many counts of this clonotype. The CDR3 region is CASSFLGTDTQYF. CDR3 bases: TGTGCCAGCAGTTTTCTGGGAACAGATACGCAGTATTTT. The chain combines TRBV12-3 or TRBV12-4 with TRBJ2-3, with D hard to call. The CDR3 loop spans 13 amino acids. Trimming removed 3 bases at V and 3 bases at J, with 7 bases between.

This chain connects TRBV27 to TRBJ2-3; TRBD2 agrees at 8 bases. The CDR3 has 16 residues. In germline, CDR1 is MNHEY, CDR2 SMNVEV (reference sequence). After removal of 3 bases from V and 5 bases from J, the junction contained 10 bases not matched to a gene. The CDR3 DNA is TGTGCCAGCAGTTTTAAGAGCGGGAGTGGCGTAGATACGCAGTATTTT. This codes for CASSFKSGSGVDTQYF.

This clonotype has ten or more counts. The V call is TRBV11-2, the J call TRBJ2-6, with D possibly TRBD2 on 6 matching bases. V lost 7 bases and J lost 4, with 17 bases in between. The germline CDR1 and CDR2 sequences are SGHAT and FQNNGV. The CDR3 sequence is 16 residues long. The CDR3 here is CASTTYAGPGANVLTF. CDR3 coding DNA: TGTGCCAGCACCACGTATGCGGGGCCCGGGGCCAACGTCCTGACTTTC. The complete variable domain, with remaining parts taken from reference TRBV11-2 and TRBJ2-6, reads EAGVAQSPRYKIIEKRQSVAFWCNPISGHATLYWYQQILGQGPKLLIQFQNNGVVDDSQLPKDRFSAERLKGVDSTLKIQPAKLEDSAVYLCASTTYAGPGANVLTFGAGSRLTVL.

In this sample, this clonotype turned up many times. This sequence joins TRBV29-1 and TRBJ2-1; D uncertain. The CDR3 has 15 residues. Trimming cost V 6 bases and J 0 bases, with 15 bases left between them. Germline-derived CDR1 and CDR2 are SQVTM and ANQGSEA. The CDR3 coding sequence is TGCAGCGTCGGCCTAAGCCCATCCTCCTACAATGAGCAGTTCTTC. This sequence encodes CSVGLSPSSYNEQFF.

V usage is TRBV28 and J usage is TRBJ2-6; D perhaps matches TRBD1 (6 bases). The CDR3 covers 17 residues. Deletions cut 6 bases from V and 0 bases from J, with 15 bases between. Germline V CDR1 and CDR2: MDHEN, SYDVKM. DNA of the CDR3: TGTGCCAGCAGACGATTTACAGGGTACTCTGGGGCCAACGTCCTGACTTTC. This translates into CASRRFTGYSGANVLTF.

Ten or more counts support this clonotype. V is TRBV25-1 and J is TRBJ2-7; 13 nucleotides match TRBD2. Germline loops: CDR1 MGHDK, CDR2 SYGVNS. This CDR3 has 13 residues. Trimming cost V 6 bases and J 4 bases; bases outside gene matches: 0. CDR3 sequence: CASRTSGGYEQYF. CDR3 nucleotide sequence: TGTGCCAGCAGGACTAGCGGGGGGTACGAGCAGTACTTC.

This chain uses TRBV20-1 with TRBJ2-3; 14 positions agree with TRBD2. This CDR3 spans 17 amino acids. Germline V CDR1 and CDR2: DFQATT, SNEGSKA (reference sequence). V gave up 1 base and J gave up 4 bases; unmatched junction bases: 7. The chain's CDR3 is CSARGPTSGRAPDTQYF. Written as DNA, the CDR3 is TGCAGTGCTAGAGGCCCGACTAGCGGGAGGGCCCCAGATACGCAGTATTTT.

This clonotype was counted only a few times. The chain is built from TRBV7-9 and TRBJ2-3, with 8 bases matching TRBD2. V shed 4 bases, J shed 6 bases, and the junction held 6 bases outside the gene matches. Germline V gene data show CDR1 as SEHNR and CDR2 as FQNEAQ (reference sequence). The CDR3 totals 14 residues. CDR3 nucleotides: TGTGCCAGCAGCTCCGGCGGGGGGCGGGATACGCAGTATTTT. As protein: CASSSGGGRDTQYF.

Ten or more counts support this clonotype. This chain joins TRBV28 and TRBJ2-5, with D unresolved. The CDR3 extends over 15 amino acids. Between the trimmed V and J ends, which lost 6 bases and 2 bases, there was a span of 16 bases. The germline V gene encodes CDR1 MDHEN and CDR2 SYDVKM. In DNA form, the CDR3 reads TGTGCCAGCAGATCGTGGACGGAACGACAAGAGACCCAGTACTTC. This encodes CASRSWTERQETQYF.

As concerns this clonotype: One end of the junction fails to match germline, which may point to a read error. The J gene is TRBJ1-6, the V gene TRBV9, with 10 bases identical to TRBD1. The CDR3 consists of 15 residues. Germline assignment: CDR1 SGDLS and CDR2 YYNGEE. The CDR3 DNA reads as TGTGCCAGCAGTGCAGGACAGGGGGGAAAGTCACCCCGCCACTTT. Amino acids: CASSAGQGGKSPRHF. Variable domain in full (rest from reference TRBV9 and TRBJ1-6): DSGVTQTPKHLITATGQRVTLRCSPRSGDLSVYWYQQSLDQGLQFLIQYYNGEERAKGNILERFSAQQFPDLHSELNLSSLELGDSALYFCASSAGQGGKSPRHFGNGTRLTVT.

Many counts were recorded for this clonotype. The CDR3 is CASSPGRLSYEQYF. In DNA, the CDR3 is TGTGCCAGCAGCCCGGGACGACTCTCCTACGAGCAGTACTTC. The chain is built from TRBV2 and TRBJ2-7, with D perhaps given as TRBD1 or TRBD2 (5 bases each). The CDR3 is made up of 14 amino acids. V lost 6 bases and J lost 0, with 12 bases in between. Germline CDR1 is SNHLY and CDR2 is FYNNEI.

The chain is built from TRBV19 and TRBJ2-1; D might be TRBD2 (5 bases). CDR3 length: 12 amino acids. Trimming removed 6 bases at V and 10 bases at J, with 13 bases between. Germline lookup yields CDR1 LNHDA and CDR2 SQIVND (reference sequence). The CDR3 DNA follows: TGTGCCAGTAGCCTCGCAAGGGAGGAGCAGTTCTTC. It specifies CASSLAREEQFF.